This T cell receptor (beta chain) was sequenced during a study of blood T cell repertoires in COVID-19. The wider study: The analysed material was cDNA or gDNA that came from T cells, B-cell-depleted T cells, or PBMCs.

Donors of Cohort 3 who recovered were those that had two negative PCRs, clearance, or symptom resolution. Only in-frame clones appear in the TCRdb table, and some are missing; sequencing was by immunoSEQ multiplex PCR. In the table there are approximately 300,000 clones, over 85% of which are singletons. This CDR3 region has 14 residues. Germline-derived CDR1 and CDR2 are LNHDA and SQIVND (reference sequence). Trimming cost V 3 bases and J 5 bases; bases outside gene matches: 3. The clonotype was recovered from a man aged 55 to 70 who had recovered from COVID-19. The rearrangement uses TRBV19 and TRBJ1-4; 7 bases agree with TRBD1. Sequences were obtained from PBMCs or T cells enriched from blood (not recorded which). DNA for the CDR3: TGTGCCAGTAGTATGGGACAGCGAAATGAAAAACTGTTTTTT. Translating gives CASSMGQRNEKLFF.